The 22 T cell receptor beta chains listed next were all sequenced from one sample in a study of CD8 T cells in Susac syndrome. RNA amounts of about 0.45 to 1 ug underwent reverse transcription with random hexamers. TCRdb used MiXCR to reprocess the immunoSEQ multiplex PCR reads, holding one entry per CDR3 protein. The data hold hundreds of thousands of distinct CDR3 sequences, with approximately 95% observed a single time. The sample was CD4+ T cells from PBMCs. The origin of the receptors is a human donor with multiple sclerosis.

The rearrangement links TRBV7-8 to TRBJ2-7; 9 bases fit TRBD2. The CDR3 runs 14 residues. With 6 bases clipped from V and 3 bases from J, the junction kept 6 bases outside the gene matches. Germline CDR1 reads SGHVS; CDR2 reads FQNEAQ. The CDR3 is CASSPSGGIYEQYF. The CDR3, as DNA: TGTGCCAGCAGTCCGAGCGGGGGGATCTACGAGCAGTACTTC.

The rearrangement joins TRBV20-1 to TRBJ2-3; TRBD2 matches at 12 bases. CDR3 size: 14 residues. J was trimmed by 6 bases and V by 3 bases; bases with no gene match: 4. Germline CDR1 and CDR2: DFQATT and SNEGSKA (reference sequence). CDR3 in amino acids: CSASPLAGGDTQYF. The CDR3 DNA follows: TGCAGTGCTAGCCCGCTAGCGGGGGGGGATACGCAGTATTTT.

The chain combines TRBV10-3 with TRBJ2-7, with D unresolved. V was pared by 4 bases and J by 3 bases, with 16 bases between. CDR1 ENHRY and CDR2 SYGVKD come from the germline V gene. This CDR3 contains 15 residues. CDR3 sequence: CAISGTSMPIYEQYF. As DNA, the CDR3 is TGTGCCATCAGTGGCACTTCCATGCCTATCTACGAGCAGTACTTC.

Only one count was recorded for this clonotype. The genes are TRBV12-3 or TRBV12-4 and TRBJ2-3, with a weak D call TRBD1 (5 bases). V dropped 5 bases and J dropped 5 bases, with 23 bases sitting between them. This CDR3 is built from 17 residues. The CDR3: CASSPYPRRGSGDTQYF. CDR3 coding DNA: TGTGCCAGCAGTCCCTACCCCCGAAGGGGCTCAGGAGATACGCAGTATTTT.

The chain links TRBV3-1 to TRBJ1-6; 9 positions agree with TRBD1. J was trimmed by 10 bases and V by 3 bases; bases with no gene match: 10. The CDR3 is 16 amino acids. Germline V gene lookup returns CDR1 LGHDT and CDR2 YNNKEL (reference sequence). CDR3: CASSQIPGTGYSPLHF. CDR3 nucleotides: TGTGCCAGCAGCCAGATACCGGGGACAGGGTACTCACCCCTCCACTTT. Together with reference TRBV3-1 and TRBJ1-6, the CDR3 gives the full variable domain: DTAVSQTPKYLVTQMGNDKSIKCEQNLGHDTMYWYKQDSKKFLKIMFSYNNKELIINETVPNRFSPKSPDKAHLNLHINSLELGDSAVYFCASSQIPGTGYSPLHFGNGTRLTVT.

This chain joins TRBV12-3 or TRBV12-4 and TRBJ2-3; 8 bases align to TRBD1. CDR3 length: 15 amino acids. The ends lost 3 bases at V and 3 bases at J; junction bases unmatched: 5. Here the CDR3 reads CASSFNRGITDTQYF. The DNA for the CDR3 is TGTGCCAGCAGTTTTAACAGGGGGATAACAGATACGCAGTATTTT.

Concerning this clonotype: One end of the junction is discordant with germline, which a read error may explain. This chain joins TRBV15 and TRBJ2-7; 7 nucleotides align to TRBD1. This CDR3 is built from 16 residues. Germline V gene sequence: CDR1 LNHNV, CDR2 YYDKDF (reference sequence). The DNA for the CDR3 is TGTGCCACCAGCAGAACCCGGGACAGAGGACCACTCCCACGGAGCTTC. Translated, it gives CATSRTRDRGPLPRSF. The full variable domain, with the rest looked up from reference TRBV15 and TRBJ2-7, is DAMVIQNPRYQVTQFGKPVTLSCSQTLNHNVMYWYQQKSSQAPKLLFHYYDKDFNNEADTPDNFQSRRPNTSFCFLDIRSPGLGDTAMYLCATSRTRDRGPLPRSFGPGTRLTVT.

The chain carries TRBV5-1 and TRBJ2-7; a possible D gene is TRBD2 (5 bases). V lost 4 bases and J lost 2, with 16 bases in between. The CDR3 is 15 residues long. Germline CDR1 SGHRS, CDR2 YFSETQ. The CDR3 DNA reads TGCGCCAGCAGCGTGACTACCTCAATTACCTACGAGCAGTACTTC. Translating it yields CASSVTTSITYEQYF. Combining the CDR3 with reference TRBV5-1 and TRBJ2-7 gives the whole variable domain KAGVTQTPRYLIKTRGQQVTLSCSPISGHRSVSWYQQTPGQGLQFLFEYFSETQRNKGNFPGRFSGRQFSNSRSEMNVSTLELGDSALYLCASSVTTSITYEQYFGPGTRLTVT.

The V call is TRBV19, the J call TRBJ2-7; 8 bases are a match to TRBD1. Germline trimming cut 5 bases from V and 3 bases from J; bases unmatched to any gene: 9. The CDR3 sequence is 15 residues long. Germline CDR1 LNHDA, CDR2 SQIVND (reference sequence). CDR3 coding DNA: TGTGCCAGTAGTGTCCAGGGGGCGCCGGACTACGAGCAGTACTTC. Residues: CASSVQGAPDYEQYF.

This chain connects TRBV29-1 to TRBJ2-7; D uncertain. Trimming removed 4 bases at V and 12 bases at J, with 19 bases between. The CDR3 sequence is 12 residues long. Germline V CDR1 and CDR2: SQVTM, ANQGSEA. The CDR3 bases are TGCAGCGTTGGGATGGCGGCCAGACGATGGTACTTC. It is translated as CSVGMAARRWYF.

This clonotype was counted a single time. The chain combines TRBV27 with TRBJ2-7, with 8 nucleotides matching TRBD1. Germline values: CDR1 MNHEY, CDR2 SMNVEV (reference sequence). The CDR3 sequence is 15 residues long. With 6 bases clipped from V and 6 bases from J, the junction kept 13 bases outside the gene matches. The CDR3 here is CASSQVQGALAEQYF. In DNA form, the CDR3 reads TGTGCCAGCAGCCAGGTTCAGGGGGCACTAGCCGAGCAGTACTTC.

This clonotype has just one count. CDR3 in DNA: TGCAGCGTTGGGACCAGATCCTACGAGCAGTACTTC. Residues: CSVGTRSYEQYF. This chain uses TRBV29-1 with TRBJ2-7; D remains ambiguous. The germline V gene encodes CDR1 SQVTM and CDR2 ANQGSEA. The V end was cut by 4 bases, the J end by 1 base, with 8 bases between. The CDR3 runs 12 residues.

The chain uses TRBV15 and TRBJ2-5, with D perhaps TRBD2 (5 bases). This CDR3 contains 14 residues. The V gene lost 3 bases and the J gene lost 4 bases, with 12 bases spanning the gap. Per germline, CDR1 LNHNV and CDR2 YYDKDF (reference sequence). This chain's CDR3 is CATSSVLGRETQYF. The CDR3 region has the DNA TGTGCCACCAGCAGTGTGCTGGGGAGAGAGACCCAGTACTTC.

This sequence joins TRBV29-1 and TRBJ2-4; 10 bases map to TRBD1. The CDR3 loop spans 15 amino acids. V was clipped by 7 bases and J by 1 base; unmatched bases: 7. Germline loops: CDR1 SQVTM, CDR2 ANQGSEA. The CDR3 sequence is CSAGQGGMAKNIQYF. CDR3 in DNA: TGCAGCGCAGGACAGGGGGGGATGGCCAAAAACATTCAGTACTTC.

This clonotype was observed a single time. The chain uses TRBV29-1 and TRBJ1-1, with no clear D. In germline, CDR1 is SQVTM, CDR2 ANQGSEA. The CDR3 runs 12 residues. V gave up 4 bases and J gave up 1 base, with 7 bases separating them. CDR3 loop: CSVGWGNTEAFF. DNA of the CDR3: TGCAGCGTTGGTTGGGGGAACACTGAAGCTTTCTTT.

This sequence joins TRBV12-3 or TRBV12-4 and TRBJ2-2; 7 positions match TRBD1. This CDR3 region has 15 residues. The V gene end was trimmed by 5 bases and the J gene end by 4 bases; junction bases not matched to a gene: 7. The CDR3 sequence: CASSADRSFTGELFF. CDR3 nucleotide sequence: TGTGCCAGCAGTGCGGACAGGAGTTTCACCGGGGAGCTGTTTTTT.

V and J are TRBV9 and TRBJ1-2; 7 bases agree with TRBD1. CDR1 and CDR2 from the germline V gene are SGDLS and YYNGEE. This CDR3 region has 17 residues. With 4 bases clipped from V and 8 bases from J, the junction kept 20 bases outside the gene matches. The CDR3 loop is CASSSVDGARGVRGYTF. In DNA form, the CDR3 reads TGTGCCAGCAGCAGCGTAGATGGGGCCAGGGGGGTAAGAGGCTACACCTTC.

The chain has TRBV29-1 and TRBJ1-4; maybe TRBD1 (6 bases). The length of the CDR3 is 14 residues. The germline CDR1 and CDR2 sequences are SQVTM and ANQGSEA. The V end was cut by 6 bases, the J end by 3 bases, with 14 bases between. CDR3 in DNA: TGCAGCGTCGCGAGGGGGTCGGCTAATGAAAAACTGTTTTTT. Translation: CSVARGSANEKLFF. The variable domain in full, completed from reference TRBV29-1 and TRBJ1-4, reads SAVISQKPSRDICQRGTSLTIQCQVDSQVTMMFWYRQQPGQSLTLIATANQGSEATYESGFVIDKFPISRPNLTFSTLTVSNMSPEDSSIYLCSVARGSANEKLFFGSGTQLSVL.

The chain employs TRBV3-1 and TRBJ2-7, with 15 bases lining up with TRBD2. Losses at the gene ends were 0 bases for V and 6 bases for J; bases not matched to a gene: 9. CDR1 is LGHDT and CDR2 is YNNKEL in the germline V gene (reference sequence). This CDR3 region has 18 residues. CDR3 loop: CASSQDGLAGGLYSEQYF. The CDR3 DNA reads as TGTGCCAGCAGCCAAGATGGACTAGCGGGGGGGCTGTATTCCGAGCAGTACTTC.

V and J are TRBV6-5 and TRBJ2-5; 7 bases line up with TRBD1. Germline CDR1 and CDR2: MNHEY and SVGAGI. V was pared by 7 bases and J by 4 bases, with 9 bases of the junction left unmatched. The CDR3 consists of 14 residues. CDR3 protein: CASKITTGRETQYF. The CDR3, as DNA: TGTGCCAGCAAGATTACGACAGGGCGAGAGACCCAGTACTTC.

The genes are TRBV7-2 and TRBJ2-3; the match to TRBD2 covers 8 bases. The germline gives CDR1 SGHTA, CDR2 FQGNSA. The CDR3 loop spans 17 amino acids. V lost 3 bases and J lost 6; bases outside the gene matches: 14. The CDR3 region has the DNA TGTGCCAGCAGCTTTGTCTCGCGGGGGGCCATGGGGGATACGCAGTATTTT. It is translated as CASSFVSRGAMGDTQYF.

The chain employs TRBV5-1 and TRBJ2-4; a possible D gene is TRBD2 (6 bases). The CDR3 is 15 amino acids. Looked up from germline, CDR1 is SGHRS and CDR2 is YFSETQ. V was clipped by 4 bases and J by 1 base, with 12 bases between them. The CDR3 spells CASSDGTFAKNIQYF. CDR3 sequence (DNA): TGCGCCAGCAGCGATGGGACTTTTGCCAAAAACATTCAGTACTTC. Combining the CDR3 with reference TRBV5-1 and TRBJ2-4 gives the whole variable domain KAGVTQTPRYLIKTRGQQVTLSCSPISGHRSVSWYQQTPGQGLQFLFEYFSETQRNKGNFPGRFSGRQFSNSRSEMNVSTLELGDSALYLCASSDGTFAKNIQYFGAGTRLSVL.